A single sample is the source of the 24 T cell receptor beta chains below, sequenced in a study of cytomegalovirus exposure and HLA in healthy donors. Assay used: immunoSEQ multiplex PCR; TCRdb lists only in-frame clones, some missing. The sample has around 80,000 clones, 85% to 95% seen once. Source material: PBMCs. The receptors come from a woman aged 18-29 years in good health and CMV-seronegative.

The rearrangement joins TRBV28 to TRBJ1-3; perhaps TRBD1 as D (5 bases). This CDR3 spans 17 amino acids. V shed 5 bases and J shed 4 bases, with 21 bases lying between them. CDR1 and CDR2 (germline): MDHEN, SYDVKM. In DNA, the CDR3 is TGTGCCAGCAGTCCCCATTTAACGGAGGGGCAAGGAAACACCATATATTTT. Translation gives CASSPHLTEGQGNTIYF.

The rearrangement joins TRBV5-5 to TRBJ1-5; D unresolved. V was clipped by 1 base and J by 0 bases, with 11 bases between them. CDR1 is SGHKS and CDR2 is YYEKEE in the germline V gene (reference sequence). This CDR3 region has 16 residues. CDR3 loop: CASSLSDSYSNQPQHF. Written as DNA, the CDR3 is TGTGCCAGCAGCTTGTCCGACTCTTATAGCAATCAGCCCCAGCATTTT.

The chain uses TRBV7-9 and TRBJ1-1; D might be TRBD1 (6 bases). Trimming took off 7 bases at V and 1 base at J, with 22 bases between the two ends. This CDR3 contains 17 residues. The V gene's germline CDR1 is SEHNR and CDR2 FQNEAQ (reference sequence). The CDR3 bases are TGTGCCAGCAACATCGTGGGGGCGGAAAACGGGAACACTGAAGCTTTCTTT. It codes for CASNIVGAENGNTEAFF.

This CDR3 is CASSLDWGRAEAFF. In DNA form, the CDR3 reads TGCGCCAGCAGCTTGGACTGGGGCCGGGCTGAAGCTTTCTTT. V gene TRBV5-1 combines with J gene TRBJ1-1; TRBD1 might be the D (5 bases). The CDR3 has 14 amino acids. Trimming cost V 0 bases and J 6 bases, with 12 bases left between them. CDR1 and CDR2 (germline): SGHRS, YFSETQ.

As DNA, the CDR3 is TGCGCCAGCAGCATTCAGGATTTCCACGAGCAGTACTTC. It translates to CASSIQDFHEQYF. J is TRBJ2-7 and V is TRBV5-1, with D unresolved. V was shortened by 4 bases and J by 5 bases, with 13 bases between the two germline ends. The length of the CDR3 is 13 residues. Germline CDR1 reads SGHRS; CDR2 reads YFSETQ.

The CDR3 region is CASSLRLGATNEKLFF. The DNA for the CDR3 is TGTGCCAGCAGCCTTCGACTCGGAGCAACTAATGAAAAACTGTTTTTT. The genes are TRBV28 and TRBJ1-4; D uncertain. Trimming shortened V by 6 bases and J by 0 bases, and 14 bases separated the two germline ends. Germline V lookup: CDR1 MDHEN, CDR2 SYDVKM. The CDR3 runs to 16 residues.

The rearrangement links TRBV7-6 to TRBJ1-3; perhaps TRBD1 as D (6 bases). Germline V gene data show CDR1 as SGHVS and CDR2 as FNYEAQ. The V end lost 0 bases, the J end lost 4 bases, and 13 bases lay between the germline ends. This CDR3 is built from 16 residues. The CDR3 spells CASSLAGQIKGNTIYF. CDR3 coding DNA: TGTGCCAGCAGCTTAGCCGGACAGATTAAGGGAAACACCATATATTTT.

The chain has TRBV10-2 and TRBJ2-3, with 8 bases identical to TRBD2. Germline loops: CDR1 WSHSY, CDR2 SAAADI. V lost 5 bases to trimming and J lost 1 base; unmatched junction nucleotides: 11. The CDR3 is made up of 17 amino acids. The chain's CDR3 is CASSPRDSGMGTDTQYF. In DNA, the CDR3 is TGCGCCAGCAGTCCACGGGATAGCGGGATGGGCACAGATACGCAGTATTTT.

The chain employs TRBV7-2 and TRBJ1-2, with 7 bases that match TRBD1. This CDR3 region has 12 residues. V was pared by 2 bases and J by 6 bases, with 0 bases of the junction left unmatched. CDR1 is SGHTA, CDR2 FQGNSA, per germline. The CDR3 protein is CASSLTGDGYTF. For the CDR3, the DNA is TGTGCCAGCAGCTTAACAGGGGATGGCTACACCTTC.

J is TRBJ2-7 and V is TRBV10-3, with 7 bases identical to TRBD2. V gave up 7 bases and J gave up 0 bases; unmatched junction bases: 6. The length of the CDR3 is 14 residues. CDR1 and CDR2 (germline): ENHRY, SYGVKD. CDR3 coding DNA: TGTGCCATCAAACGGGCGGGGGACTCCTACGAGCAGTACTTC. The encoded protein is CAIKRAGDSYEQYF.

The chain employs TRBV28 and TRBJ2-3; D might be TRBD1 (6 bases). Trimming took off 4 bases at V and 1 base at J, with 15 bases between the two ends. The CDR3 has 16 residues. CDR1 and CDR2 from the germline V gene are MDHEN and SYDVKM. CDR3 protein: CASSSTGRRGTDTQYF. CDR3 bases: TGTGCCAGCAGTTCTACAGGGCGCCGGGGCACAGATACGCAGTATTTT.

There are a few counts of this clone. The chain has TRBV5-1 and TRBJ1-6; 8 bases are a match to TRBD1. In germline, CDR1 is SGHRS, CDR2 YFSETQ. Trimming cost V 3 bases and J 8 bases; bases outside gene matches: 4. This CDR3 region has 14 residues. CDR3 in amino acids: CASSWGQDHSPLHF. The CDR3 coding sequence is TGCGCCAGCAGCTGGGGACAGGACCATTCACCCCTCCACTTT.

V gene TRBV6-1 combines with J gene TRBJ1-2; TRBD1 aligns across 7 bases. With V trimmed by 4 bases and J by 4 bases, 3 bases remained unmatched. This CDR3 is 13 amino acids long. CDR1 and CDR2 from the germline V gene are MNHNS and SASEGT. The CDR3 nucleotides are TGTGCCAGCAGTGGGGACAGACTCTATGGCTACACCTTC. Protein: CASSGDRLYGYTF.

The J gene is TRBJ2-3, the V gene TRBV28; TRBD1 aligns across 8 bases. Germline-derived CDR1 and CDR2 are MDHEN and SYDVKM. CDR3 length: 18 residues. Trimming took 6 bases from V and 2 from J; bases not matched to a gene: 16. The CDR3 bases are TGTGCCAGCAGAACCAGACGGCTGGGCAGGGGGCCCACAGATACGCAGTATTTT. Its translation: CASRTRRLGRGPTDTQYF.

V is TRBV6-1 and J is TRBJ2-1, with 12 bases fitting TRBD2. V was clipped by 7 bases and J by 5 bases; unmatched bases: 3. Germline V gene data show CDR1 as MNHNS and CDR2 as SASEGT. This CDR3 has 14 amino acids. In DNA, the CDR3 is TGTGCCAGCATTTGGACTAGCGGGAACAATGAGCAGTTCTTC. It translates to CASIWTSGNNEQFF.

The chain joins TRBV9 to TRBJ2-5; 11 nucleotides align to TRBD2. The CDR3 consists of 15 residues. CDR1 is SGDLS and CDR2 is YYNGEE in the germline V gene. With 3 bases clipped from V and 2 bases from J, the junction kept 3 bases outside the gene matches. This chain's CDR3 is CASSGTSGRQETQYF. The CDR3 DNA follows: TGTGCCAGCAGCGGGACTAGCGGGCGTCAAGAGACCCAGTACTTC.

The rearrangement joins TRBV11-2 to TRBJ2-5; 7 bases are a match to TRBD2. CDR1 is SGHAT and CDR2 is FQNNGV in the germline V gene. This CDR3 region has 18 residues. The junction had 14 bases not matched to a gene; V was cut back by 0 bases and J by 4 bases. CDR3 sequence: CASSLDLRLAARGETQYF. CDR3 coding DNA: TGTGCCAGCAGCTTAGACCTTAGACTAGCCGCAAGGGGAGAGACCCAGTACTTC.

This chain connects TRBV4-1 to TRBJ2-3, with a possible D match to TRBD2 (5 bases). V was shortened by 4 bases and J by 0 bases, with 11 bases between the two germline ends. The CDR3 has 15 amino acids. CDR1 and CDR2 (germline): MGHRA, YSYEKL. The CDR3 coding sequence is TGCGCCAGCAGCCCCCTCGGGGTTAGCACAGATACGCAGTATTTT. It encodes CASSPLGVSTDTQYF.

This clone was recorded only once. CDR3 bases: TGTGCCAGCAGCGACGGGACAGGGGTGGGCTACACCTTC. Its translation is CASSDGTGVGYTF. This chain connects TRBV28 to TRBJ1-2; 10 bases fit TRBD1. Germline V gene data show CDR1 as MDHEN and CDR2 as SYDVKM. Unmatched junction bases numbered 6, after V lost 6 bases and J lost 8 bases. The CDR3 has 13 amino acids.

J is TRBJ2-7 and V is TRBV7-5; the table's TRBD2 call for D was not verified on the DNA. TRBV7-5 is listed as a pseudogene. The CDR3 extends over 14 amino acids. This CDR3 is CARSLVFGRGEQYF. CDR3 in DNA: TGTGCCAGAAGCTTAGTGTTTGGGCGCGGGGAGCAGTACTTC.

The V and J genes are TRBV5-4 and TRBJ1-2; perhaps TRBD1 as D (6 bases). Trimming stripped 0 bases from V and 9 bases from J, with 15 bases between. Per the germline V gene, CDR1 is SGHNT and CDR2 is YYREEE (reference sequence). This CDR3 has 14 amino acids. The CDR3 protein is CASSLEPGALSYTF. CDR3 sequence (DNA): TGTGCCAGCAGCTTGGAACCAGGGGCTCTTAGCTACACCTTC.

This clone was picked up one time. The rearrangement uses TRBV6-5 and TRBJ2-7, with TRBD1 matching over 8 bases. CDR1 and CDR2 (germline): MNHEY, SVGAGI. This CDR3 is built from 12 residues. The trim removed 6 bases at V and 4 bases at J, leaving 2 bases unmatched. The CDR3: CASSRTGYEQYF. The CDR3 DNA follows: TGTGCCAGCAGCAGGACAGGGTACGAGCAGTACTTC.

The V call is TRBV19, the J call TRBJ2-6; possible D gene TRBD2, 6 bases. The germline V and J ends were trimmed by 8 bases and 11 bases, with 19 bases remaining between them. This CDR3 region has 14 residues. Germline assignment: CDR1 LNHDA and CDR2 SQIVND (reference sequence). This chain's CDR3 is CASWGGGSPDVLTF. The CDR3 nucleotides read TGTGCCAGTTGGGGAGGAGGCAGCCCAGACGTCCTGACTTTC.

The chain recombines TRBV7-2 with TRBJ1-2, with 8 bases aligning to TRBD1. Unmatched junction bases numbered 13, after V lost 5 bases and J lost 2 bases. Germline V gene lookup returns CDR1 SGHTA and CDR2 FQGNSA. This CDR3 contains 17 residues. The DNA of the CDR3 is TGTGCCAGCAGCCCGAGGCAGGGGGCCCCTGGGAACTATGGCTACACCTTC. This sequence encodes CASSPRQGAPGNYGYTF.